Below, 25 T cell receptor beta chains from the same sample are listed, as sequenced in a study of cytotoxic CD8 clonotypes in ibrutinib-treated CLL. Clones were sequenced by immunoSEQ multiplex PCR, and TCRdb holds only the in-frame ones, with some missing. Here the sample spans some 140,000 clones, 80% to 95% being singletons. Here the sequenced sample was PBMCs, taken after 12 months of ibrutinib treatment. The receptors derive from a human donor with chronic lymphocytic leukemia.

Worth noting for this clone: At one of its ends the junction is not consistent with the germline gene, which may arise from a read error. DNA of the CDR3: TGTGCTATCAGTGGCCCAGCGGCGAATGAGCAGTTCTTC. Translated: CAISGPAANEQFF. The chain carries TRBV10-3 and TRBJ2-1, with a weak D call TRBD2 (5 bases). There are 13 residues in the CDR3. Germline CDR1 is ENHRY and CDR2 is SYGVKD.

This clone was picked up one time. The chain couples TRBV10-1 to TRBJ1-4, with 10 bases identical to TRBD1. The CDR3 has 15 residues. Germline CDR1 is WNHNN and CDR2 is SYGVQD (reference sequence). V dropped 3 bases and J dropped 8; count of bases not matched to a gene: 6. The CDR3: CASSESGQGEEKLFF. The CDR3 coding sequence is TGCGCCAGCAGTGAATCTGGACAGGGGGAAGAAAAACTGTTTTTT.

The chain employs TRBV15 and TRBJ2-7; D unclear. The CDR3 runs 15 residues. Trimming left V 0 bases short and J 3 bases short, with 12 bases between. Germline V lookup: CDR1 LNHNV, CDR2 YYDKDF (reference sequence). The CDR3 DNA reads TGTGCCACCAGCAGAGACCCCAGGTCGGGCTACGAGCAGTACTTC. It codes for CATSRDPRSGYEQYF.

The chain uses TRBV28 and TRBJ2-7; 10 positions match TRBD2. This CDR3 is built from 14 residues. Germline loops: CDR1 MDHEN, CDR2 SYDVKM. Trimming removed 3 bases from V and 4 bases from J; junction bases left unmatched: 3. The CDR3 nucleotides are TGTGCCAGCAGTTTCGCTAGCGGGAGATACGAGCAGTACTTC. This gives the protein CASSFASGRYEQYF.

The CDR3 here is CASSLGATGLDGYTF. DNA of the CDR3: TGTGCCAGCAGCTTGGGAGCGACAGGCCTCGATGGCTACACCTTC. The J gene is TRBJ1-2, the V gene TRBV27; D is possibly TRBD1 (6 bases). Trimming left V 6 bases short and J 6 bases short, with 20 bases between. The CDR3 contains 15 residues. CDR1 is MNHEY and CDR2 is SMNVEV in the germline V gene (reference sequence).

On this clone itself: At one end, the junction sequence differs from germline, possibly due to a read error. The gene calls are TRBV7-7 and TRBJ2-1; 10 bases align to TRBD2. Germline lookup yields CDR1 SSHAT and CDR2 FNYEAQ (reference sequence). This CDR3 spans 16 amino acids. The CDR3 reads CASSLVGLAGVNEQFF. The DNA for the CDR3 is TGTGCTAGCAGCTTAGTGGGGCTAGCGGGAGTCAATGAGCAGTTCTTC.

This chain uses TRBV28 with TRBJ1-2; 8 bases line up with TRBD1. The junction had 11 bases not matched to a gene; V was cut back by 9 bases and J by 8 bases. CDR1 and CDR2 from the germline V gene are MDHEN and SYDVKM. The CDR3 is 13 amino acids. CDR3 residues: CASRQGRLRGYTF. CDR3 DNA: TGTGCCAGTCGACAGGGGCGACTGAGAGGCTACACCTTC.

J is TRBJ1-5 and V is TRBV7-3, with D unclear. This CDR3 has 13 residues. Germline-derived CDR1 and CDR2 are SGHTA and FQGTGA. V lost 2 bases, J lost 6 bases, and 8 bases lay in between. CDR3 sequence: CASSLSIGQPQHF. As DNA, the CDR3 is TGTGCCAGCAGCTTATCGATTGGTCAGCCCCAGCATTTT.

This chain joins TRBV18 and TRBJ2-7; D is ambiguous. Trimming stripped 1 base from V and 5 bases from J, with 9 bases between. CDR1 KGHSH and CDR2 LQKENI come from the germline V gene. This CDR3 contains 13 residues. The CDR3 spells CASSPLGRNEQYF. CDR3 DNA sequence: TGTGCCAGCTCACCACTAGGCAGGAACGAGCAGTACTTC.

The chain carries TRBV18 and TRBJ1-1; D is ambiguous. The V end lost 4 bases, the J end lost 0 bases, and 9 bases lay between the germline ends. CDR3 size: 14 residues. Germline lookup yields CDR1 KGHSH and CDR2 LQKENI. CDR3 nucleotide sequence: TGTGCCAGCTCACGCGGCAGAATGAACACTGAAGCTTTCTTT. Encoded protein: CASSRGRMNTEAFF. Filled out from reference TRBV18 and TRBJ1-1, the complete variable domain reads NAGVMQNPRHLVRRRGQEARLRCSPMKGHSHVYWYRQLPEEGLKFMVYLQKENIIDESGMPKERFSAEFPKEGPSILRIQQVVRGDSAAYFCASSRGRMNTEAFFGQGTRLTVV.

This rearrangement joins TRBV5-4 to TRBJ1-1; weak D call: TRBD1 (5 bases). Per germline, CDR1 SGHNT and CDR2 YYREEE (reference sequence). This CDR3 region has 12 residues. The V end was cut by 4 bases, the J end by 11 bases, with 15 bases between. CDR3 sequence reads: CASSLTGTEAFF. The CDR3 DNA follows: TGTGCCAGCAGCCTCACCGGGACGGAGGCTTTCTTT. Combining the CDR3 with reference TRBV5-4 and TRBJ1-1 gives the whole variable domain ETGVTQSPTHLIKTRGQQVTLRCSSQSGHNTVSWYQQALGQGPQFIFQYYREEENGRGNFPPRFSGLQFPNYSSELNVNALELDDSALYLCASSLTGTEAFFGQGTRLTVV.

This clone was picked up one time. The chain is built from TRBV28 and TRBJ2-2; D unresolved. V lost 6 bases, J lost 9 bases, and 11 bases lay in between. The CDR3 extends over 12 amino acids. The germline V gene encodes CDR1 MDHEN and CDR2 SYDVKM. This CDR3 reads CASRNRVRELFF. CDR3 nucleotide sequence: TGTGCCAGCAGAAACAGAGTCCGGGAGCTGTTTTTT.

The chain couples TRBV5-8 to TRBJ2-2, with 13 nucleotides matching TRBD2. Trimming cost V 4 bases and J 2 bases; bases outside gene matches: 11. The germline gives CDR1 SGHTS, CDR2 YDEGEE. The CDR3 is 19 amino acids. CDR3 sequence: CASSHWTSGSVINTGELFF. The CDR3 nucleotides read TGTGCCAGCAGCCACTGGACTAGCGGGAGTGTTATCAACACCGGGGAGCTGTTTTTT.

The V gene is TRBV28, the J gene TRBJ2-1; D might be TRBD1 or TRBD2, each matching 6 bases. The CDR3 runs to 14 residues. Germline CDR1 and CDR2: MDHEN and SYDVKM. V lost 2 bases, J lost 5 bases, and 10 bases lay in between. DNA for the CDR3: TGTGCCAGCAGTTTACGGGGGCTCCACAATGAGCAGTTCTTC. Its protein is CASSLRGLHNEQFF.

The chain links TRBV10-3 to TRBJ2-5; D is ambiguous. This CDR3 contains 16 residues. With 3 bases removed from V and 5 bases from J, the gap between germline ends came to 19 bases. Germline CDR1 ENHRY, CDR2 SYGVKD. CDR3 protein: CAISDRPNIPGETQYF. The CDR3 bases are TGTGCCATCAGTGACAGACCCAACATCCCTGGCGAGACCCAGTACTTC.

The V and J genes are TRBV15 and TRBJ2-5; D assignment may be TRBD1 or TRBD2 (5 bases each). Looked up from germline, CDR1 is LNHNV and CDR2 is YYDKDF (reference sequence). This CDR3 region has 14 residues. V was pared by 5 bases and J by 9 bases, with 19 bases between. In DNA form, the CDR3 reads TGTGCCACCAGCCCACCACAGCCAGGGAGACCCCAGTACTTC. It translates to CATSPPQPGRPQYF.

This chain uses TRBV19 with TRBJ2-7; 11 positions match TRBD1. CDR3 length: 15 residues. Trimming cost V 4 bases and J 4 bases; bases outside gene matches: 6. Germline values: CDR1 LNHDA, CDR2 SQIVND (reference sequence). CDR3 bases: TGTGCCAGTAGTACAGGACAGGGGGCGGCGTACGAGCAGTACTTC. This codes for CASSTGQGAAYEQYF.

This chain joins TRBV6-4 and TRBJ2-4, with TRBD2 matching over 7 bases. Germline assignment: CDR1 MRHNA and CDR2 SNTAGT. The CDR3 sequence is 13 residues long. Trimming removed 3 bases from V and 10 bases from J; junction bases left unmatched: 6. CDR3 protein: CASSESSGRIQYF. The CDR3 coding sequence is TGTGCCAGCAGTGAATCTAGCGGTCGAATTCAGTACTTC.

The chain is built from TRBV27 and TRBJ2-3, with 8 bases that match TRBD2. J gave up 10 bases and V 2 bases, and 5 bases lay outside the gene matches. Germline CDR1 is MNHEY and CDR2 is SMNVEV (reference sequence). The CDR3 spans 13 residues. The CDR3 nucleotides are TGTGCCAGCAGTTTAGGCCGGGAGGGTCCGCAGTATTTT. Its protein product is CASSLGREGPQYF.

The rearrangement links TRBV11-3 to TRBJ2-1, with 11 bases lining up with TRBD2. The J segment lost 6 bases and the V segment lost 5 bases, leaving 3 bases of the junction unmatched. This CDR3 has 14 residues. Germline V gene data show CDR1 as SGHNT and CDR2 as YENEEA. CDR3 nucleotides: TGTGCCAGCAGCCCTAGCGGGAGGATCAATGAGCAGTTCTTC. It codes for CASSPSGRINEQFF.

The CDR3 nucleotides are TGCGCCAGCAGTGTCGTGACAAGCCGGCAGCCCCAGCATTTT. As protein: CASSVVTSRQPQHF. The gene calls are TRBV10-1 and TRBJ1-5, with no clear D. V was trimmed by 4 bases and J by 7 bases, leaving 14 bases between them. The CDR3 contains 14 residues. Germline V gene sequence: CDR1 WNHNN, CDR2 SYGVQD (reference sequence).

The rearrangement links TRBV21-1 to TRBJ2-2. TRBV21-1 is a pseudogene. The CDR3 consists of 12 residues. CDR3 protein: CASSKVGGELFF. The CDR3 bases are TGTGCCAGCAGCAAAGTAGGCGGGGAGCTGTTTTTT.

V usage is TRBV9 and J usage is TRBJ1-2; no firm D call. Trimming pared 0 bases from V and 3 bases from J, leaving 12 bases between. Germline lookup yields CDR1 SGDLS and CDR2 YYNGEE. The CDR3 spans 15 residues. The DNA of the CDR3 is TGTGCCAGCAGCGTAGAGGCCTCCCCGGACTATGGCTACACCTTC. It translates to CASSVEASPDYGYTF.

CDR3 in DNA: TGTGCCAGTAGTTCCGATAGCGGGAGCGGGGAGACCCAGTACTTC. Its protein product is CASSSDSGSGETQYF. This chain uses TRBV19 with TRBJ2-5, with 9 bases lining up with TRBD2. Germline V gene sequence: CDR1 LNHDA, CDR2 SQIVND (reference sequence). This CDR3 has 15 amino acids. The junction had 9 bases not matched to a gene; V was cut back by 5 bases and J by 5 bases.

The J gene is TRBJ1-5, the V gene TRBV18; D perhaps matches TRBD1 (6 bases). Germline CDR1 and CDR2: KGHSH and LQKENI. The CDR3 extends over 15 amino acids. The V end was cut by 4 bases, the J end by 0 bases, with 10 bases between. The CDR3 sequence is CASSREQGSNQPQHF. Written as DNA, the CDR3 is TGTGCCAGCTCACGGGAACAGGGTAGCAATCAGCCCCAGCATTTT.